These 12 T cell receptor beta chains were sequenced from one sample in a study of CD8+ T cells in alopecia areata. The authors extracted RNA and reverse transcribed it into cDNA as the sequencing template. Sequencing used immunoSEQ multiplex PCR; TCRdb keeps in-frame clones, though not all of them. The table lists about 270,000 clones, no singletons, with 1.2% in the top ten. After pooling, cutaneous lymph node cells were sorted with CD4, CD8alpha, NKG2D, NKG2ACE and other markers. The source material was CD4+ T cells sorted from a lymph node. The receptor set was obtained from a C3H/HeJ mouse with alopecia areata. As its MHC haplotype, the strain has H2-k.

As concerns this clone: Genes here carry mouse names. The sequence runs out 4 residues before the end of the CDR3; the remainder is reconstructed from the germline J gene. The gene calls are TRBV19 and TRBJ2-7, with 9 nucleotides matching TRBD2. V was pared by 2 bases and J by 1 base, with 7 bases of the junction left unmatched. The CDR3 contains 16 residues. The germline gives CDR1 FNHDT, CDR2 SITEND (reference sequence). CDR3 loop: CASSIRRLGASYEQYF. Partial CDR3 DNA: TGTGCCAGCAGTATTCGGAGACTGGGGGCATCCTAT.

This clone was observed a handful of times. Gene and germline names: mouse. CDR3 DNA, as far as it was read: TGTGCCAGCAGCCAAGATGACTGGGGGAACACCGGG. Translating gives CASSQDDWGNTG. The entire CDR3 protein is CASSQDDWGNTGQLYF. V is TRBV5 and J is TRBJ2-2; 9 positions match TRBD2. The read comes to an end 4 residues before the CDR3 does, leaving the germline J gene to fill in the end. CDR1 and CDR2 from the germline V gene are LGHNA and YNLKQL (reference sequence). V was clipped by 0 bases and J by 2 bases; unmatched bases: 1. There are 16 residues in the CDR3.

In regard to this clone: The genes are named according to mouse. The CDR3 end is not reached by the read, which stops 4 residues before it; the germline J gene fills it in. V is TRBV13-3 and J is TRBJ2-1; D is ambiguous. Germline values: CDR1 NNHDY, CDR2 SYVADS. This CDR3 has 12 amino acids. The CDR3 reads CASSDARAEQFF. Partial CDR3 DNA: TGTGCCAGCAGTGATGCGAGGGCT.

With regard to this clone: Gene and germline names: mouse. The sample has other DNA sequences that encode this CDR3 too. CDR3 DNA, as far as it was read: TGTGCCAGCAGTATTCCTGGGGGTAGCTCCTAT. Encoded protein: CASSIPGGSSY. The whole CDR3 protein is CASSIPGGSSYEQYF. The chain recombines TRBV19 with TRBJ2-7; TRBD2 matches at 7 bases. Read data end 4 residues before the CDR3 end; the end is taken from the germline J gene. Germline CDR1 FNHDT, CDR2 SITEND (reference sequence). Trimming took 2 bases from V and 0 from J; bases not matched to a gene: 5. CDR3 length: 15 amino acids. Full variable domain (missing parts from reference TRBV19 and TRBJ2-7): GGIITQTPKFLIGQEGQKLTLKCQQNFNHDTMYWYRQDSGKGLRLIYYSITENDLQKGDLSEGYDASREKKSSFSLTVTSAQKNEMAVFLCASSIPGGSSYEQYFGPGTRLTVL.

To note about this clone: The listed genes are named as in mouse. The read falls 4 residues short of the CDR3 end, and the missing part is taken from the germline J gene. The gene calls are TRBV16 and TRBJ2-4, with 10 bases that match TRBD1. V was clipped by 5 bases and J by 0 bases; unmatched bases: 8. The CDR3 consists of 17 residues. CDR1 is SGHSA and CDR2 is FRNQAP in the germline V gene. The DNA read from the CDR3 is TGTGCAAGCAGCACCACCGGGACAGGGGTTAGTCAAAAC. It codes for CASSTTGTGVSQN. The entire CDR3 protein reads CASSTTGTGVSQNTLYF. The entire variable domain, with the rest obtained from reference TRBV16 and TRBJ2-4, is as follows: NAGVIQTPRHKVTGKGQEATLWCEPISGHSAVFWYRQTIVQGLEFLTYFRNQAPIDDSGMPKERFSAQMPNQSHSTLKIQSTQPQDSAVYLCASSTTGTGVSQNTLYFGAGTRLSVL.

This clone was seen a handful of times. Gene names follow the mouse nomenclature. The observed sequence ends 4 residues before the CDR3 terminus, with the missing tail filled in from the germline J gene. J is TRBJ1-1 and V is TRBV13-1, with D perhaps matching TRBD1 (6 bases). V was pared by 1 base and J by 3 bases, with 10 bases between. Germline CDR1 and CDR2: NSHNY and SYGAGN. The CDR3 is made up of 14 amino acids. CDR3 protein: CASSDSGGDTEVFF. CDR3 bases read: TGTGCCAGCAGTGATTCGGGGGGCGACACA.

Remarks on this clone: The genes are named according to mouse. Read coverage stops 4 residues before the CDR3 terminus; the germline J gene supplies the remainder. This chain connects TRBV13-3 to TRBJ2-3, with TRBD1 matching over 9 bases. The trim removed 2 bases at V and 0 bases at J, leaving 4 bases unmatched. CDR3 length: 16 residues. CDR1 and CDR2 (germline): NNHDY, SYVADS. CDR3: CASSEGQGNSAETLYF. The part of the CDR3 DNA that was read is TGTGCCAGCAGTGAGGGACAGGGAAATAGTGCAGAA.

There are a few counts of this clone. The gene symbols are mouse symbols. CDR3 protein: CASSLRGDYTF. The DNA read from the CDR3 is TGTGCTAGCAGTCTCAGGGGC. The chain employs TRBV17 and TRBJ1-2; D is possibly TRBD1 (6 bases). The read gets to within 4 residues of the CDR3 end, and the germline J gene fills in the rest. Germline CDR1 is MNHDT and CDR2 is YYDKIL. The CDR3 contains 11 residues.

To note about this clone: Gene names refer to mouse genes. Read sequence stops 4 residues before the CDR3 end, and the germline J gene provides the missing end. Other DNA sequences in the same sample also yield this CDR3. The chain couples TRBV19 to TRBJ2-2, with D tentatively TRBD1 (6 bases). The V end lost 5 bases, the J end lost 2 bases, and 13 bases lay between the germline ends. This CDR3 is 15 amino acids long. CDR1 FNHDT and CDR2 SITEND come from the germline V gene (reference sequence). The part of the CDR3 DNA that was read is TGTGCCAGCAGCCCGGGGACAACGAACACCGGG. This translates into CASSPGTTNTG. The complete CDR3 reads CASSPGTTNTGQLYF.

This clone was seen a few times. Genes and germline are mouse. With the read ending 4 residues before the CDR3 end, the germline J gene is used to fill in that end. V and J are TRBV19 and TRBJ2-7, with D possibly being TRBD2 (6 bases). CDR1 is FNHDT, CDR2 SITEND, per germline (reference sequence). The CDR3 is 14 residues long. The CDR3 protein is CASSISGALYEQYF. The covered CDR3 bases are TGTGCCAGCAGTATATCTGGGGCCCTATAT.

About this clone itself: Mouse names are used for the genes. The read halts 4 residues ahead of the CDR3 end, with the missing end drawn from the germline J gene. The chain has TRBV1 and TRBJ2-5, with D perhaps TRBD1 (5 bases). The germline gives CDR1 NSQYPW, CDR2 LRSPGD (reference sequence). The CDR3 has 12 residues. Incomplete CDR3 DNA: TGCACCTGCAGTGCATCAGGGGAC. Translation gives CTCSASGD. The entire CDR3 reads CTCSASGDTQYF.

Note on this clone: Gene names refer to mouse genes. From the germline J gene comes the end of the CDR3, since the read stops 4 residues before it. The genes are TRBV13-1 and TRBJ2-7, with TRBD2 matching over 7 bases. The germline V gene encodes CDR1 NSHNY and CDR2 SYGAGN. This CDR3 has 15 residues. V shed 0 bases, J shed 0 bases, and the junction held 3 bases outside the gene matches. The CDR3 reads CASSDVRTGSYEQYF. The covered CDR3 bases are TGTGCCAGCAGTGATGTCAGGACTGGCTCCTAT.